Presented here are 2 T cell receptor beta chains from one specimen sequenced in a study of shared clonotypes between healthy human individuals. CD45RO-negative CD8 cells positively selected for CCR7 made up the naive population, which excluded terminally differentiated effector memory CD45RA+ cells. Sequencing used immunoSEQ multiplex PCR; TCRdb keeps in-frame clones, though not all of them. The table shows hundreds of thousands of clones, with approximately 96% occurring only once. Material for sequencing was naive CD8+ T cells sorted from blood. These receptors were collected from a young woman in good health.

CDR3 nucleotides: TGCGCCAGCGCTAATCTTTTCCTTCAGTCTAGTGAGCAGTTCTTC. Translated: CASANLFLQSSEQFF. V usage is TRBV4-1 and J usage is TRBJ2-1; D gene ambiguous. Germline loops: CDR1 MGHRA, CDR2 YSYEKL. This CDR3 contains 15 residues. V was cut by 8 bases and J by 9 bases, with 23 bases left in between.

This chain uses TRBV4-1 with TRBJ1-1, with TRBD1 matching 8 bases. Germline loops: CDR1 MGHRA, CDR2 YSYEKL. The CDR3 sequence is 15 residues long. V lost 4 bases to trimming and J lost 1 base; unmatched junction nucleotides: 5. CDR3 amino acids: CASSLRTGRNTEAFF. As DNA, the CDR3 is TGCGCCAGCAGCCTGAGGACAGGGCGGAACACTGAAGCTTTCTTT.